Following are 30 T cell receptor beta chains from one sample sequenced in a study of shared clonotypes between healthy human individuals. TCRdb's copy holds only in-frame clones and misses some; the assay was immunoSEQ multiplex PCR. The table includes millions of clones, over 85% detected once. What was sequenced was naive CD4+ T cells sorted from blood. Described subset: CD45RA+ positively selected. The receptors here all came from a man between 18 and 35 years old in good health.

This rearrangement joins TRBV7-2 to TRBJ2-1; 14 positions agree with TRBD2. With V trimmed by 5 bases and J by 4 bases, 7 bases remained unmatched. The CDR3 contains 17 residues. Per germline, CDR1 SGHTA and CDR2 FQGNSA. The CDR3 nucleotides read TGTGCCAGCAGCACCAAGACTAGCGGGGGGGCATACAATGAGCAGTTCTTC. It translates to CASSTKTSGGAYNEQFF.

The J gene is TRBJ2-3, the V gene TRBV27; D is possibly TRBD2 (6 bases). The CDR3 spans 13 residues. Trimming took 8 bases from V and 6 from J, leaving 15 bases between them. Germline V gives CDR1 MNHEY, CDR2 SMNVEV (reference sequence). As DNA, the CDR3 is TGTGCCAGCGGCCGGGAGCTGGGGGATACGCAGTATTTT. Residues: CASGRELGDTQYF.

V is TRBV30 and J is TRBJ1-6, with TRBD1 matching over 10 bases. The ends lost 3 bases at V and 2 bases at J; junction bases unmatched: 7. Germline loops: CDR1 GTSNPN, CDR2 SVGIG (reference sequence). This CDR3 region has 17 residues. The CDR3 sequence: CAWSAGTGVPYNSPLHF. The CDR3 bases are TGTGCCTGGAGCGCCGGGACAGGGGTTCCCTATAATTCACCCCTCCACTTT.

CDR3 sequence: CARDYVFRGGTAEAFF. In DNA, the CDR3 is TGTGCCCGAGACTACGTCTTCAGGGGAGGGACGGCTGAAGCTTTCTTT. The chain couples TRBV30 to TRBJ1-1; a possible D gene is TRBD1 (6 bases). Germline CDR1 and CDR2: GTSNPN and SVGIG (reference sequence). The ends were cut back, 8 bases at V and 6 bases at J, with 28 bases in the middle. The CDR3 covers 16 residues.

This clone appeared a single time. The V call is TRBV10-3, the J call TRBJ2-3, with 15 bases fitting TRBD2. From germline, CDR1 is ENHRY and CDR2 SYGVKD. There are 17 residues in the CDR3. The J segment lost 4 bases and the V segment lost 10 bases, leaving 12 bases of the junction unmatched. The CDR3 region is CATQRTSGRALADTQYF. In DNA, the CDR3 is TGTGCCACTCAAAGGACTAGCGGGAGGGCCCTGGCAGATACGCAGTATTTT.

V gene TRBV5-4 combines with J gene TRBJ2-1, with 8 nucleotides matching TRBD1. J lost 9 bases, V lost 4 bases, and 6 bases had no gene match. The V gene's germline CDR1 is SGHNT and CDR2 YYREEE (reference sequence). There are 13 residues in the CDR3. As DNA, the CDR3 is TGTGCCAGCAGCGGGAGGACAGGGATTGAGCAGTTCTTC. This sequence encodes CASSGRTGIEQFF.

The V gene is TRBV27, the J gene TRBJ2-1; 11 positions agree with TRBD2. V was pared by 5 bases and J by 0 bases, with 15 bases of the junction left unmatched. CDR1 and CDR2 from the germline V gene are MNHEY and SMNVEV (reference sequence). The CDR3 covers 20 residues. CDR3 nucleotides: TGTGCCAGCAGTCCTTGGACCCCTAGCGGGGGGACTAGCTCCTACAATGAGCAGTTCTTC. Amino acid sequence: CASSPWTPSGGTSSYNEQFF.

This chain connects TRBV9 to TRBJ2-7; TRBD1 agrees at 9 bases. The CDR3 is 15 amino acids. Germline CDR1 is SGDLS and CDR2 is YYNGEE. With V trimmed by 4 bases and J by 2 bases, 7 bases remained unmatched. The DNA of the CDR3 is TGTGCCAGCAGCTCCCGACAGGGGGGTCCCTACGAGCAGTACTTC. As protein: CASSSRQGGPYEQYF. Full variable domain (remainder filled in from reference TRBV9 and TRBJ2-7): DSGVTQTPKHLITATGQRVTLRCSPRSGDLSVYWYQQSLDQGLQFLIQYYNGEERAKGNILERFSAQQFPDLHSELNLSSLELGDSALYFCASSSRQGGPYEQYFGPGTRLTVT.

This clone was detected once. The chain combines TRBV6-6 with TRBJ1-3; D remains unclear. This CDR3 is 14 amino acids long. V shed 4 bases and J shed 0 bases, with 7 bases lying between them. The germline gives CDR1 MNHNY, CDR2 SVGAGI (reference sequence). In DNA form, the CDR3 reads TGTGCCAGCAGTTCAAGTTTCTCTGGAAACACCATATATTTT. Translating it yields CASSSSFSGNTIYF.

This chain connects TRBV5-8 to TRBJ2-7; tentatively, D is TRBD1 (6 bases). Germline V gene sequence: CDR1 SGHTS, CDR2 YDEGEE. V lost 1 base to trimming and J lost 3 bases, with 8 bases between them. This CDR3 has 13 amino acids. CDR3 region: CASSLTGNYEQYF. CDR3 coding DNA: TGTGCCAGCAGCTTGACAGGGAACTACGAGCAGTACTTC.

The chain combines TRBV7-2 with TRBJ2-7, with 7 bases fitting TRBD2. Trimming took 5 bases from V and 6 from J; bases not matched to a gene: 10. CDR1 is SGHTA and CDR2 is FQGNSA in the germline V gene. This CDR3 comprises 14 residues. The CDR3 here is CASSPGLGRGEQYF. The CDR3 coding sequence is TGTGCCAGCAGCCCCGGACTAGGGAGAGGCGAGCAGTACTTC. Filled out from reference TRBV7-2 and TRBJ2-7, the complete variable domain reads GAGVSQSPSNKVTEKGKDVELRCDPISGHTALYWYRQSLGQGLEFLIYFQGNSAPDKSGLPSDRFSAERTGGSVSTLTIQRTQQEDSAVYLCASSPGLGRGEQYFGPGTRLTVT.

This clone was counted a few times. The same CDR3 arises from other DNA sequences in this sample as well. This chain's CDR3 is CASSTRDRNSPLHF. In DNA form, the CDR3 reads TGTGCCAGTAGTACCCGGGACAGGAATTCACCCCTCCACTTT. V and J are TRBV19 and TRBJ1-6; 8 bases match TRBD1. This CDR3 contains 14 residues. After removal of 4 bases from V and 7 bases from J, the junction contained 3 bases not matched to a gene. Germline V gene lookup returns CDR1 LNHDA and CDR2 SQIVND (reference sequence).

The V call is TRBV6-1, the J call TRBJ2-1, with TRBD2 identical over 8 bases. The V gene end was trimmed by 2 bases and the J gene end by 2 bases; junction bases not matched to a gene: 2. The CDR3 sequence is 15 residues long. Germline assignment: CDR1 MNHNS and CDR2 SASEGT. The CDR3 protein is CASSELLAAYNEQFF. The DNA of the CDR3 is TGTGCCAGCAGTGAATTACTAGCGGCCTACAATGAGCAGTTCTTC.

Notes on this clone: The same CDR3 arises from other DNA sequences in this sample as well. The rearrangement links TRBV6-6 to TRBJ1-1, with TRBD1 identical over 7 bases. J was trimmed by 5 bases and V by 4 bases; bases with no gene match: 4. This CDR3 has 13 residues. Per germline, CDR1 MNHNY and CDR2 SVGAGI (reference sequence). Written as DNA, the CDR3 is TGTGCCAGCAGTTCGGGACAGTTAACTGAAGCTTTCTTT. Translating gives CASSSGQLTEAFF.

This rearrangement joins TRBV6-5 to TRBJ1-1, with D unclear. V shed 4 bases and J shed 0 bases, with 12 bases lying between them. Germline-derived CDR1 and CDR2 are MNHEY and SVGAGI. CDR3 length equals 15 residues. For the CDR3, the DNA is TGTGCCAGCAGTTTGTCCGTACTGATGAACACTGAAGCTTTCTTT. Protein: CASSLSVLMNTEAFF.

The chain combines TRBV6-1 with TRBJ2-7, with TRBD1 matching 8 bases. After removal of 7 bases from V and 2 bases from J, the junction contained 10 bases not matched to a gene. The CDR3 consists of 15 residues. Germline CDR1 MNHNS, CDR2 SASEGT. CDR3 protein: CASTLERTGTYEQYF. The CDR3 bases are TGTGCCAGCACCCTAGAGAGGACAGGGACCTACGAGCAGTACTTC.

The CDR3 nucleotides are TGTGCCAGTAGTCCAAGACGACTAGCGGGGGATGCGGAGACCCAGTACTTC. This sequence encodes CASSPRRLAGDAETQYF. The chain recombines TRBV19 with TRBJ2-5; TRBD2 aligns across 12 bases. Trimming at V came to 5 bases and at J to 5 bases, leaving 12 bases not matched to a gene. The CDR3 extends over 17 amino acids. Germline V gives CDR1 LNHDA, CDR2 SQIVND (reference sequence).

V usage is TRBV10-3 and J usage is TRBJ2-5, with 14 bases matching TRBD2. V lost 0 bases and J lost 4; bases outside the gene matches: 13. This CDR3 spans 20 amino acids. From germline, CDR1 is ENHRY and CDR2 SYGVKD. The DNA for the CDR3 is TGTGCCATCAGTGAGTCGAAGGGACTAGCGGGAGCCGGGGAGCGAGAGACCCAGTACTTC. As protein: CAISESKGLAGAGERETQYF.

A remark on this clone: Other DNA sequences of this sample code for an identical CDR3. V usage is TRBV9 and J usage is TRBJ1-4; 8 bases are a match to TRBD1. Germline CDR1 SGDLS, CDR2 YYNGEE. Trimming removed 0 bases from V and 5 bases from J; junction bases left unmatched: 3. CDR3 length equals 15 residues. CDR3 nucleotide sequence: TGTGCCAGCAGCGTAGGGTCAGGGGGCAATGAAAAACTGTTTTTT. This gives the protein CASSVGSGGNEKLFF. The entire variable domain, with the rest obtained from reference TRBV9 and TRBJ1-4, is as follows: DSGVTQTPKHLITATGQRVTLRCSPRSGDLSVYWYQQSLDQGLQFLIQYYNGEERAKGNILERFSAQQFPDLHSELNLSSLELGDSALYFCASSVGSGGNEKLFFGSGTQLSVL.

The chain employs TRBV4-2 and TRBJ2-5; perhaps TRBD1 as D (5 bases). V dropped 1 base and J dropped 5 bases, with 14 bases sitting between them. The CDR3 runs 15 residues. Per germline, CDR1 LGHNA and CDR2 YNFKEQ. The CDR3 DNA is TGTGCCAGCAGCCAAGGGCAAGGGGCGAGGGAGACCCAGTACTTC. Protein sequence: CASSQGQGARETQYF.

The CDR3 DNA reads TGTGCCAGTAGTATGGAGGGAGGAGGCAATGAGCAGTTCTTC. Amino acid sequence: CASSMEGGGNEQFF. This chain links TRBV19 with TRBJ2-1, with TRBD2 as a possible D gene (6 bases). Per germline, CDR1 LNHDA and CDR2 SQIVND (reference sequence). This CDR3 is 14 amino acids long. V was pared by 3 bases and J by 6 bases, with 12 bases between.

The chain has TRBV29-1 and TRBJ1-1; the D gene is possibly TRBD1 (5 bases). V lost 3 bases, J lost 6 bases, and 8 bases lay in between. The CDR3 has 11 residues. Germline assignment: CDR1 SQVTM and CDR2 ANQGSEA. DNA of the CDR3: TGCAGCGTTGATAGGGGATCTGAAGCTTTCTTT. Translated: CSVDRGSEAFF.

V is TRBV2 and J is TRBJ2-7; D perhaps matches TRBD2 (5 bases). The CDR3 extends over 13 amino acids. The V end was cut by 5 bases, the J end by 1 base, with 9 bases between. CDR1 is SNHLY, CDR2 FYNNEI, per germline. CDR3 bases: TGTGCCAGCAGTTTTACGGGGTCCTACGAGCAGTACTTC. Translation gives CASSFTGSYEQYF.

This chain joins TRBV6-1 and TRBJ2-7; D is possibly TRBD2 (6 bases). CDR1 is MNHNS and CDR2 is SASEGT in the germline V gene. The CDR3 totals 14 residues. V was trimmed by 5 bases and J by 9 bases, leaving 20 bases between them. CDR3 nucleotide sequence: TGTGCCAGCAGTCCTCCCGGGAGTCATCGGGGGCAGTACTTC. Its protein is CASSPPGSHRGQYF.

The chain employs TRBV19 and TRBJ2-3, with 12 bases matching TRBD2. Losses at the gene ends were 6 bases for V and 4 bases for J; bases not matched to a gene: 5. CDR3 length: 15 residues. Germline V CDR1 and CDR2: LNHDA, SQIVND (reference sequence). The CDR3 loop reads CASSTSGGISDTQYF. DNA of the CDR3: TGTGCCAGTAGCACTAGCGGGGGGATCTCAGATACGCAGTATTTT.

The chain is built from TRBV28 and TRBJ2-7, with D possibly being TRBD1 (5 bases). Trimming removed 8 bases from V and 0 bases from J, with 17 bases in between. There are 15 residues in the CDR3. CDR1 MDHEN and CDR2 SYDVKM come from the germline V gene. The CDR3 coding sequence is TGTGCCAGCCATCCGGTACAGGCGAACTCCTACGAGCAGTACTTC. Its protein is CASHPVQANSYEQYF. The complete variable domain, with remaining parts taken from reference TRBV28 and TRBJ2-7, reads DVKVTQSSRYLVKRTGEKVFLECVQDMDHENMFWYRQDPGLGLRLIYFSYDVKMKEKGDIPEGYSVSREKKERFSLILESASTNQTSMYLCASHPVQANSYEQYFGPGTRLTVT.

This clone has only a few counts. The chain is built from TRBV10-1 and TRBJ1-2; TRBD1 is a possible D gene (5 bases). Trimming cost V 5 bases and J 7 bases, with 14 bases left between them. The CDR3 runs 13 residues. Germline CDR1 and CDR2: WNHNN and SYGVQD (reference sequence). CDR3: CASSPGWGSGYTF. Written as DNA, the CDR3 is TGCGCCAGCAGTCCCGGGTGGGGGTCTGGCTACACCTTC.

The chain employs TRBV5-1 and TRBJ2-5, with TRBD1 matching over 7 bases. The assigned J gene may be wrong: the sequence end matches TRBJ2-7 better. The CDR3 loop spans 15 amino acids. CDR1 is SGHRS and CDR2 is YFSETQ in the germline V gene. CDR3 loop: CASSPGQAESYEQYF. CDR3 DNA sequence: TGCGCCAGCAGCCCAGGACAGGCCGAGTCCTACGAGCAGTACTTC.

A note on this clone: Other DNA sequences in this sample translate to the same CDR3. The genes are TRBV19 and TRBJ2-3; D not certain. Trimming cost V 3 bases and J 6 bases, with 10 bases left between them. This CDR3 contains 13 residues. Per the germline V gene, CDR1 is LNHDA and CDR2 is SQIVND (reference sequence). The CDR3 loop is CASSILRADTQYF. In nucleotides, the CDR3 is TGTGCCAGTAGTATTCTCCGGGCGGATACGCAGTATTTT.

This clone has a single count. Here the CDR3 reads CAITGQGIGELFF. CDR3 nucleotide sequence: TGTGCTATAACAGGACAGGGAATCGGGGAGCTGTTTTTT. The rearrangement links TRBV2 to TRBJ2-2; 8 positions match TRBD1. Germline V CDR1 and CDR2: SNHLY, FYNNEI. CDR3 size: 13 residues. The full variable domain, completed using reference TRBV2 and TRBJ2-2, is EPEVTQTPSHQVTQMGQEVILRCVPISNHLYFYWYRQILGQKVEFLVSFYNNEISEKSEIFDDQFSVERPDGSNFTLKIRSTKLEDSAMYFCAITGQGIGELFFGEGSRLTVL.